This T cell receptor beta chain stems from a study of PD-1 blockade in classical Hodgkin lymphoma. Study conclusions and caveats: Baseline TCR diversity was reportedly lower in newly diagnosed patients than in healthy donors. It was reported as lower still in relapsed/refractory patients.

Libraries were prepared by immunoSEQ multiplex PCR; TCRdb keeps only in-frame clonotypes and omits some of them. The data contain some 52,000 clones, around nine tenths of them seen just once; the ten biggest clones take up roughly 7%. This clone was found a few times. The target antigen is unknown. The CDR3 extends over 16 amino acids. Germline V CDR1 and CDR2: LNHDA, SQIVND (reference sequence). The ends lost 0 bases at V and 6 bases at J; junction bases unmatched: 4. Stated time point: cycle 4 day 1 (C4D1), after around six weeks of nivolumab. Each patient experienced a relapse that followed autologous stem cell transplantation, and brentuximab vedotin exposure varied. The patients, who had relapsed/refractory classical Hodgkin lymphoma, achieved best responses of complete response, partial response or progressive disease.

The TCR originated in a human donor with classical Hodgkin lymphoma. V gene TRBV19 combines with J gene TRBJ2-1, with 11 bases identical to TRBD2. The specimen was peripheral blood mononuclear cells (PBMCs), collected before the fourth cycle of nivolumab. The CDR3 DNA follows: TGTGCCAGTAGTATAGAGGGAACTAGCGGGGGCAATGAGCAGTTCTTC. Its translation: CASSIEGTSGGNEQFF. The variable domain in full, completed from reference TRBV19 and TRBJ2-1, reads DGGITQSPKYLFRKEGQNVTLSCEQNLNHDAMYWYRQDPGQGLRLIYYSQIVNDFQKGDIAEGYSVSREKKESFPLTVTSAQKNPTAFYLCASSIEGTSGGNEQFFGPGTRLTVL.